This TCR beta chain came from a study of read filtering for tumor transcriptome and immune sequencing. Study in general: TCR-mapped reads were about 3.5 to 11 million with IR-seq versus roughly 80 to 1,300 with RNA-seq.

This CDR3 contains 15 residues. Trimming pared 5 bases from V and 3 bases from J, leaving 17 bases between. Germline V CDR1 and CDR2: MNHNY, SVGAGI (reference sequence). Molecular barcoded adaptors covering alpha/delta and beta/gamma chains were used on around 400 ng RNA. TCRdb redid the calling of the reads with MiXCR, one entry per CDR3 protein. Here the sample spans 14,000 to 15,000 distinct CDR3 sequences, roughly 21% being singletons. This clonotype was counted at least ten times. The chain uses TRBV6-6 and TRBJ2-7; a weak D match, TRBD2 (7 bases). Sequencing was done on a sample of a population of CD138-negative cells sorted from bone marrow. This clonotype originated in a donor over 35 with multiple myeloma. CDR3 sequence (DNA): TGTGCCAGCAGTAAGGGGGGGGTACAATACTACGAGCAGTACTTC. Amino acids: CASSKGGVQYYEQYF.